This TCR beta chain was identified in a study of STAT5B mutations in CD4+ large granular lymphocyte leukemia. The CDR3 contains 16 residues. With 5 bases removed from V and 0 bases from J, the gap between germline ends came to 17 bases. Germline lookup yields CDR1 SGHTA and CDR2 FQGNSA. This clone turned up a few times. Its antigen is not known. Sequencing used immunoSEQ multiplex PCR; TCRdb keeps in-frame clones, though not all of them. The top ten hold 2.5% to 3% of the sample, which has roughly 36,000 clones, 69% seen once. Overall study findings and caveats: Top patient clones used TRBV06 genes more often: 8/27 versus 2/35 in controls. Without putative leukemic clones, patient CD4-sorted repertoires remained more clonal than healthy CD4+ repertoires.

V and J are TRBV7-2 and TRBJ2-7; D may be TRBD2 (7 bases). The sample comprised CD4+ T cells from blood buffy coats. This TCR derives from a human donor in good health. Here the CDR3 reads CASSPWGGPSSYEQYF. Written as DNA, the CDR3 is TGTGCCAGCAGCCCCTGGGGGGGCCCTTCCTCCTACGAGCAGTACTTC.